These 5 T cell receptor beta chains originate from one sample sequenced in a study of T-cell reconstitution after alpha-beta-depleted transplantation in children. Using unique molecular identifiers, the investigators prepared the TCRbeta library. MiXCR was run by TCRdb on the PCR reads, yielding one entry per CDR3 protein. The data hold some 200,000 distinct CDR3 sequences, with about 8.8% observed a single time. This material consisted of PBMCs from the stem cell graft donor, taken from the stem cell graft. The receptors were gathered from a human donor who donated a stem cell graft to a child with SCID.

This clonotype was found many times. The V call is TRBV20-1, the J call TRBJ2-7; D ambiguous. Trimming shortened V by 0 bases and J by 2 bases, and 14 bases separated the two germline ends. CDR1 and CDR2 (germline): DFQATT, SNEGSKA (reference sequence). The CDR3 contains 15 residues. This chain's CDR3 is CSARDLAVPTYEQYF. The CDR3 DNA follows: TGCAGTGCTAGAGATCTTGCAGTACCCACCTACGAGCAGTACTTC.

In its sample, this clonotype was seen many times. This sequence joins TRBV5-5 and TRBJ1-1; D is perhaps TRBD1 (5 bases). Germline V gives CDR1 SGHKS, CDR2 YYEKEE (reference sequence). The CDR3 runs to 16 residues. V lost 4 bases to trimming and J lost 8 bases, with 24 bases between them. This chain's CDR3 is CASSTGGDPARREAFF. CDR3 DNA sequence: TGTGCCAGCAGCACAGGAGGGGACCCCGCCCGTCGGGAAGCTTTCTTT.

There are many counts of this clonotype. The gene calls are TRBV20-1 and TRBJ2-3; D is possibly TRBD2 (5 bases). Trimming took 6 bases from V and 9 from J, leaving 22 bases between them. The germline V gene encodes CDR1 DFQATT and CDR2 SNEGSKA (reference sequence). The CDR3 loop spans 14 amino acids. This CDR3 reads CSAPPATGSKTQYF. In DNA form, the CDR3 reads TGCAGTGCCCCGCCAGCAACGGGGTCCAAAACGCAGTATTTT.

There are many counts of this clonotype. The chain recombines TRBV2 with TRBJ1-1; D gene ambiguous. The germline gives CDR1 SNHLY, CDR2 FYNNEI. This CDR3 contains 16 residues. Trimming stripped 3 bases from V and 0 bases from J, with 14 bases between. CDR3 sequence (DNA): TGTGCCAGCAGTGATTTGTTTGCCAGGTTGAACACTGAAGCTTTCTTT. This translates into CASSDLFARLNTEAFF.

This clonotype was found many times. The chain links TRBV7-3 to TRBJ2-5, with D unresolved. CDR1 and CDR2 from the germline V gene are SGHTA and FQGTGA. The CDR3 is made up of 13 amino acids. V was clipped by 5 bases and J by 1 base, with 8 bases between them. CDR3 sequence reads: CASSETSQETQYF. The CDR3 bases are TGTGCCAGCAGCGAGACCAGCCAAGAGACCCAGTACTTC.